The rows below give T cell receptor beta chains drawn from one sample of a study of cytomegalovirus exposure and HLA in healthy donors. Clones were sequenced by immunoSEQ multiplex PCR, and TCRdb holds only the in-frame ones, with some missing. The sample records 70,000 to 95,000 clones, around 82% being singletons. Sequenced: PBMCs. All receptors come from a man aged 18 to 30 in good health and CMV-seronegative. Each CDR3 is given with its conserved first and last residue. A D gene is named only where the DNA matches it firmly. Clone size is shown for a subset of rows, as once, few, many or a class of expanded clone.

V gene: TRBV28; clone size: -; CDR3 length: 13; J gene: TRBJ1-2; D gene: -; CDR3 protein: CASSSEGFGGYTF; CDR3 DNA: TGTGCCAGCAGTTCAGAGGGCTTTGGTGGCTACACCTTC
V gene: TRBV5-4; clone size: -; CDR3 length: 15; J gene: TRBJ2-1; D gene: -; CDR3 protein: CASSLVGTEGGLQFF; CDR3 DNA: TGTGCCAGCAGCTTAGTTGGGACCGAGGGGGGGCTACAGTTCTTC
V gene: TRBV27; clone size: -; CDR3 length: 14; J gene: TRBJ1-6; D gene: -; CDR3 protein: CASKWTEAHSPLHF; CDR3 DNA: TGTGCCAGCAAATGGACGGAGGCCCATTCACCCCTCCACTTT
V gene: TRBV18; clone size: -; CDR3 length: 15; J gene: TRBJ2-1; D gene: TRBD2; CDR3 protein: CASSPLAGGDNEQFF; CDR3 DNA: TGTGCCAGCTCACCTCTAGCGGGGGGGGACAATGAGCAGTTCTTC
V gene: TRBV6-4; clone size: -; CDR3 length: 13; J gene: TRBJ1-1; D gene: -; CDR3 protein: CASSVGLNTEAFF; CDR3 DNA: TGTGCCAGCAGTGTGGGCTTGAACACTGAAGCTTTCTTT
V gene: TRBV7-9; clone size: -; CDR3 length: 15; J gene: TRBJ2-7; D gene: -; CDR3 protein: CSSSLRTVVSSEQYF; CDR3 DNA: TGTTCCAGCAGTCTACGGACAGTGGTATCATCCGAGCAGTACTTC
V gene: TRBV4-1; clone size: few; CDR3 length: 15; J gene: TRBJ2-1; D gene: -; CDR3 protein: CASSQEAGRHNEQFF; CDR3 DNA: TGCGCCAGCAGCCAAGAGGCGGGGAGACACAATGAGCAGTTCTTC
V gene: TRBV5-1; clone size: -; CDR3 length: 14; J gene: TRBJ2-5; D gene: -; CDR3 protein: CASSSPEIQETQYF; CDR3 DNA: TGCGCCAGCAGCTCCCCGGAGATCCAAGAGACCCAGTACTTC
V gene: TRBV5-1; clone size: -; CDR3 length: 16; J gene: TRBJ1-6; D gene: TRBD1; CDR3 protein: CASSFGQGVYNSPLHF; CDR3 DNA: TGCGCCAGCAGCTTTGGACAGGGGGTTTATAATTCACCCCTCCACTTT
V gene: TRBV27; clone size: -; CDR3 length: 14; J gene: TRBJ2-5; D gene: -; CDR3 protein: CASRGGDRQETQYF; CDR3 DNA: TGTGCCAGCAGGGGCGGGGATAGACAAGAGACCCAGTACTTC
V gene: TRBV6-5; clone size: -; CDR3 length: 15; J gene: TRBJ2-7; D gene: TRBD1; CDR3 protein: CASRRQGLEGYEQYF; CDR3 DNA: TGTGCCAGCAGAAGACAGGGCCTAGAAGGCTACGAGCAGTACTTC
V gene: TRBV15; clone size: -; CDR3 length: 15; J gene: TRBJ2-1; D gene: TRBD1; CDR3 protein: CATSIGQGAIGEQFF; CDR3 DNA: TGTGCCACCAGCATAGGACAGGGGGCTATAGGTGAGCAGTTCTTC
V gene: TRBV10-2; clone size: -; CDR3 length: 14; J gene: TRBJ2-3; D gene: TRBD2; CDR3 protein: CASRTSGVEVFQYF; CDR3 DNA: TGCGCCAGCAGGACTAGCGGGGTTGAGGTTTTTCAGTATTTT
V gene: TRBV9; clone size: -; CDR3 length: 14; J gene: TRBJ1-6; D gene: -; CDR3 protein: CASNKDTAGKPLHF; CDR3 DNA: TGTGCCAGCAACAAGGACACGGCCGGAAAACCCCTCCACTTT
V gene: TRBV11-2; clone size: -; CDR3 length: 15; J gene: TRBJ2-7; D gene: TRBD1; CDR3 protein: CASSLDGTGGYEQYF; CDR3 DNA: TGTGCCAGCAGCTTAGACGGGACAGGGGGCTACGAGCAGTACTTC
V gene: TRBV11-3; clone size: -; CDR3 length: 17; J gene: TRBJ2-3; D gene: TRBD2; CDR3 protein: CASSLSLAGGSTDTQYF; CDR3 DNA: TGTGCCAGCAGCTTATCCCTAGCGGGGGGGAGCACAGATACGCAGTATTTT
V gene: TRBV4-2; clone size: -; CDR3 length: 14; J gene: TRBJ1-2; D gene: -; CDR3 protein: CASSPGQGENGYTF; CDR3 DNA: TGTGCCAGCAGCCCCGGGCAGGGCGAGAATGGCTACACCTTC
V gene: TRBV19; clone size: -; CDR3 length: 15; J gene: TRBJ1-5; D gene: TRBD1; CDR3 protein: CASSIQGASNQPQHF; CDR3 DNA: TGTGCCAGTAGTATACAGGGGGCTAGCAATCAGCCCCAGCATTTT
V gene: TRBV9; clone size: -; CDR3 length: 15; J gene: TRBJ2-2; D gene: TRBD1; CDR3 protein: CASSVDRGGTGELFF; CDR3 DNA: TGTGCCAGCAGCGTGGACAGGGGGGGGACCGGGGAGCTGTTTTTT
V gene: TRBV18; clone size: few; CDR3 length: 13; J gene: TRBJ1-3; D gene: -; CDR3 protein: CASCGDIGNTIYF; CDR3 DNA: TGTGCCAGCTGCGGGGATATTGGAAACACCATATATTTT
V gene: TRBV7-2; clone size: -; CDR3 length: 14; J gene: TRBJ2-3; D gene: TRBD1; CDR3 protein: CASSSQGDTDTQYF; CDR3 DNA: TGTGCCAGCAGCTCCCAGGGGGACACAGATACGCAGTATTTT
V gene: TRBV6-6; clone size: -; CDR3 length: 14; J gene: TRBJ1-2; D gene: -; CDR3 protein: CASSYDGGNYGYTF; CDR3 DNA: TGTGCCAGCAGTTACGATGGGGGCAACTATGGCTACACCTTC
V gene: TRBV7-9; clone size: -; CDR3 length: 15; J gene: TRBJ1-2; D gene: TRBD1; CDR3 protein: CASSRGQGADYGYTF; CDR3 DNA: TGTGCCAGCAGCAGGGGACAGGGGGCGGACTATGGCTACACCTTC
V gene: TRBV2; clone size: -; CDR3 length: 13; J gene: TRBJ1-5; D gene: -; CDR3 protein: CASSGQLNQPQHF; CDR3 DNA: TGTGCCAGCAGCGGACAGTTGAATCAGCCCCAGCATTTT
V gene: TRBV15; clone size: once; CDR3 length: 14; J gene: TRBJ2-1; D gene: -; CDR3 protein: CATSRETAAYEQFF; CDR3 DNA: TGTGCCACCAGCAGAGAAACGGCGGCCTATGAGCAGTTCTTC
V gene: TRBV11-3; clone size: -; CDR3 length: 15; J gene: TRBJ2-3; D gene: TRBD1; CDR3 protein: CASSKGQGYTDTQYF; CDR3 DNA: TGTGCCAGCAGCAAAGGACAGGGATACACAGATACGCAGTATTTT
V gene: TRBV25-1; clone size: -; CDR3 length: 15; J gene: TRBJ2-2; D gene: -; CDR3 protein: CASSEGGAGTGELFF; CDR3 DNA: TGTGCCAGCAGTGAGGGGGGGGCAGGGACCGGGGAGCTGTTTTTT
V gene: TRBV5-6; clone size: -; CDR3 length: 17; J gene: TRBJ1-1; D gene: TRBD1; CDR3 protein: CASSLMGDRVFGTEAFF; CDR3 DNA: TGTGCCAGCAGCTTGATGGGGGACAGGGTTTTCGGGACTGAAGCTTTCTTT
V gene: TRBV2; clone size: -; CDR3 length: 13; J gene: TRBJ1-1; D gene: -; CDR3 protein: CASTITVNTEAFF; CDR3 DNA: TGTGCCAGCACCATCACAGTAAACACTGAAGCTTTCTTT
V gene: TRBV6-5; clone size: -; CDR3 length: 16; J gene: TRBJ1-3; D gene: -; CDR3 protein: CASSYSTGSSGNTIYF; CDR3 DNA: TGTGCCAGCAGTTACTCGACGGGGAGCTCTGGAAACACCATATATTTT
V gene: TRBV6-5; clone size: few; CDR3 length: 13; J gene: TRBJ2-5; D gene: -; CDR3 protein: CASSYSAEKTQYF; CDR3 DNA: TGTGCCAGCAGTTACTCGGCCGAAAAGACCCAGTACTTC
V gene: TRBV4-1; clone size: -; CDR3 length: 15; J gene: TRBJ1-3; D gene: -; CDR3 protein: CASSRPGQTGNTIYF; CDR3 DNA: TGCGCCAGCAGCCGACCCGGACAGACAGGAAACACCATATATTTT
V gene: TRBV5-1; clone size: -; CDR3 length: 13; J gene: TRBJ2-5; D gene: -; CDR3 protein: CASSLDSQETQYF; CDR3 DNA: TGCGCCAGCAGCTTGGACTCTCAAGAGACCCAGTACTTC
V gene: TRBV9; clone size: -; CDR3 length: 15; J gene: TRBJ2-3; D gene: -; CDR3 protein: CASSVAADSTDTQYF; CDR3 DNA: TGTGCCAGCAGCGTGGCCGCAGATAGCACAGATACGCAGTATTTT
V gene: TRBV29-1; clone size: -; CDR3 length: 14; J gene: TRBJ2-1; D gene: -; CDR3 protein: CSVDDSQTFNEQFF; CDR3 DNA: TGCAGCGTTGACGACTCCCAGACGTTCAATGAGCAGTTCTTC
V gene: TRBV18; clone size: -; CDR3 length: 15; J gene: TRBJ2-7; D gene: TRBD2; CDR3 protein: CASSPPMGGGYEQYF; CDR3 DNA: TGTGCCAGCTCACCACCGATGGGGGGGGGCTACGAGCAGTACTTC
V gene: TRBV6-6; clone size: -; CDR3 length: 14; J gene: TRBJ2-5; D gene: -; CDR3 protein: CASSYGGSQVSQYF; CDR3 DNA: TGTGCCAGCAGTTACGGGGGCTCCCAGGTGAGCCAGTACTTC
V gene: TRBV6-5; clone size: -; CDR3 length: 14; J gene: TRBJ1-1; D gene: TRBD1; CDR3 protein: CASSYSGQGAEAFF; CDR3 DNA: TGTGCCAGCAGTTACTCGGGACAGGGGGCTGAAGCTTTCTTT
V gene: TRBV19; clone size: few; CDR3 length: 15; J gene: TRBJ2-7; D gene: -; CDR3 protein: CASSSTGHQASEQYF; CDR3 DNA: TGTGCCAGTAGTAGTACGGGACACCAGGCCTCCGAGCAGTACTTC
V gene: TRBV10-3; clone size: once; CDR3 length: 13; J gene: TRBJ2-7; D gene: -; CDR3 protein: CAISEGPFYEQYF; CDR3 DNA: TGTGCCATCAGTGAGGGGCCCTTCTACGAGCAGTACTTC
V gene: TRBV5-6; clone size: once; CDR3 length: 11; J gene: TRBJ2-5; D gene: -; CDR3 protein: CASSGHETQYF; CDR3 DNA: TGTGCCAGCAGCGGCCACGAGACCCAGTACTTC
V gene: TRBV2; clone size: few; CDR3 length: 11; J gene: TRBJ2-7; D gene: -; CDR3 protein: CASSFYYPQYF; CDR3 DNA: TGTGCCAGCAGTTTCTACTACCCGCAGTACTTC
V gene: TRBV19; clone size: -; CDR3 length: 15; J gene: TRBJ2-1; D gene: -; CDR3 protein: CASSISSDFSNEQFF; CDR3 DNA: TGTGCCAGTAGTATATCCTCGGACTTCTCCAATGAGCAGTTCTTC
V gene: TRBV5-8; clone size: -; CDR3 length: 18; J gene: TRBJ1-6; D gene: -; CDR3 protein: CASSPGFNPALYNSPLHF; CDR3 DNA: TGTGCCAGCAGCCCGGGATTCAATCCAGCTCTCTATAATTCACCCCTCCACTTT
V gene: TRBV19; clone size: -; CDR3 length: 15; J gene: TRBJ2-5; D gene: TRBD1; CDR3 protein: CASSIGTGGVETQYF; CDR3 DNA: TGTGCCAGTAGTATAGGGACAGGGGGCGTTGAGACCCAGTACTTC
V gene: TRBV7-9; clone size: -; CDR3 length: 14; J gene: TRBJ2-5; D gene: TRBD2; CDR3 protein: CASSFSGGKETQYF; CDR3 DNA: TGTGCCAGCAGCTTTAGCGGGGGAAAAGAGACCCAGTACTTC
V gene: TRBV9; clone size: -; CDR3 length: 14; J gene: TRBJ1-2; D gene: -; CDR3 protein: CASSVGSWGDGYTF; CDR3 DNA: TGTGCCAGCAGCGTAGGGTCGTGGGGCGACGGCTACACCTTC
V gene: TRBV28; clone size: -; CDR3 length: 13; J gene: TRBJ1-1; D gene: -; CDR3 protein: CASQTGQNTEAFF; CDR3 DNA: TGTGCCAGTCAAACAGGGCAGAACACTGAAGCTTTCTTT
V gene: TRBV5-1; clone size: -; CDR3 length: 12; J gene: TRBJ1-4; D gene: -; CDR3 protein: CASSHATGTLFF; CDR3 DNA: TGCGCCAGCAGCCACGCAACAGGGACACTGTTTTTT
V gene: TRBV6-4; clone size: -; CDR3 length: 19; J gene: TRBJ2-7; D gene: TRBD1; CDR3 protein: CASSGTPGQNSQPSYEQYF; CDR3 DNA: TGTGCCAGCAGTGGCACGCCGGGACAGAACTCACAACCGTCCTACGAGCAGTACTTC
V gene: TRBV11-2; clone size: few; CDR3 length: 15; J gene: TRBJ1-3; D gene: -; CDR3 protein: CASSLPSYGGNTIYF; CDR3 DNA: TGTGCCAGCAGCCTACCGAGCTACGGTGGAAACACCATATATTTT